The rows below give T cell receptor beta chains drawn from one sample of a study of blood T cell repertoires in COVID-19. Generated by immunoSEQ multiplex PCR, the TCRdb table keeps only in-frame clones and is missing some. This sample has around 150,000 clones, with more than 85% found just once. Sequenced material: peripheral blood. These TCRs come from a woman aged 55 to 70 with COVID-19, enrolled during active disease. The CDR3 runs from the conserved cysteine through the conserved F or W.

J	V	CDR3
TRBJ2-1	TRBV7-2	CASSASGTPKYNEQFF
TRBJ2-7	TRBV29-1	CSVVGRGQEQYF
TRBJ1-1	TRBV7-3	CASRKDREGGAFF
TRBJ2-2	TRBV4-2	CASSHNTGTSRGELFF
TRBJ2-7	TRBV5-6	CASSLVGQSYEQYF
TRBJ1-1	TRBV3-1/TRBV3-2	CASSRGTARGTEAFF
TRBJ2-7	TRBV21-1	CASSKHTLQGILDNEQYF
TRBJ1-1	TRBV5-1	CASSLVGGTNTEAFF
TRBJ1-2	TRBV7-9	CASSLREMANYGYTF
TRBJ1-2	TRBV15	CATSSRRGLQGYTF
TRBJ1-2	TRBV7-9	CASSRGQSYGYTF
TRBJ2-2	TRBV10-3	CAAGGQNTGELFF
TRBJ1-1	TRBV15	CATSATRDAKSPEAFF
TRBJ1-3	TRBV6-5	CASSSGLLSGNTIYF
TRBJ1-2	TRBV4-2	CASSQRTADGYTF
TRBJ2-3	TRBV5-6	CASSLEQGAADTQYF
TRBJ1-6	TRBV4-2	CASSRTGVNSPLHF
TRBJ1-5	TRBV30	CAWRLQGPNQPQHF
TRBJ1-3	TRBV7-2	CASSLGEGGRSGNTIYF
TRBJ2-1	TRBV29-1	CSVRVGLAGGLSYNEQFF
TRBJ2-1	TRBV24-1	CATSEGLGTGGRNEQFF
TRBJ1-1	TRBV19	CASSTGTVNTEAFF
TRBJ1-1	TRBV6-5	CASSSQGFPWGAFF
TRBJ2-7	TRBV6-5	CAPSLPGLPYEQYF
TRBJ2-4	TRBV19	CASSILTRQESVQYF
TRBJ2-5	TRBV18	CASSGTGRRETQYF
TRBJ1-1	TRBV11-3	CASSYGQGSEAFF
TRBJ1-6	TRBV6-5	CASSAGQGVSPLHF
TRBJ1-2	TRBV20-1	CSAWTGNGYTF
TRBJ2-1	TRBV7-9	CASSFSDEQFF
TRBJ1-4	TRBV7-2	CASSFGGREKLFF
TRBJ1-1	TRBV9	CASSRGQYMNTEAFF
TRBJ2-1	TRBV7-3	CASSLDRNEQFF
TRBJ1-3	TRBV7-2	CASSLVAASGNTIYF
TRBJ1-5	TRBV5-5	CASSPWGLTFRNQPQHF
TRBJ1-5	TRBV7-2	CASSPGGNQPQHF
TRBJ1-6	TRBV2	CASTGTDRNSPLHF
TRBJ2-1	TRBV5-4	CASNLRAGGSSYNEQFF
TRBJ1-2	TRBV2	CASSETGQGQYGYTF
TRBJ1-4	TRBV27	CASRPDRAATNEKLFF
TRBJ2-1	TRBV19	CASRESGSQAYNEQFF
TRBJ2-2	TRBV6-2/TRBV6-3	CASSYGTGTGELFF
TRBJ1-5	TRBV7-8	CASRLLGVQVSNQPQHF
TRBJ1-4	TRBV4-1	CASRGLGNEKLFF
TRBJ1-5	TRBV7-3	CASSSSVGATWEPQHF
TRBJ1-2	TRBV4-3	CASSQDRMETNYGYTF
TRBJ1-4	TRBV11-2	CASSLGLGTGSEKLFF
TRBJ2-7	TRBV27	CASSLYRSSYEQYF
TRBJ2-2	TRBV18	CASSLDRGRTGELFF
TRBJ1-2	TRBV25-1	CASSEPLVTETGYTF
TRBJ2-1	TRBV5-6	CASSLDHLENEQFF
TRBJ1-2	TRBV19	CASGPRQGAEGYTF
TRBJ2-1	TRBV5-5	CASSWDWLNYNEQFF
TRBJ2-3	TRBV12-5	CASGSIPRTVSTDTQYF
TRBJ1-1	TRBV7-2	CASSFYPGEAFF